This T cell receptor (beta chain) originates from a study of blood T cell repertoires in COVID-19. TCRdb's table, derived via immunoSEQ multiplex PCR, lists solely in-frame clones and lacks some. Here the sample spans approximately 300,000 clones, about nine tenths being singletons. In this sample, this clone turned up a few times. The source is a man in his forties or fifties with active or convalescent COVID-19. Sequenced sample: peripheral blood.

This chain's CDR3 is CASRSTVMNTEAFF. The CDR3 nucleotides read TGTGCCAGTAGATCGACAGTTATGAACACTGAAGCTTTCTTT. The chain links TRBV19 to TRBJ1-1; a weak D match, TRBD1 (5 bases). Germline assignment: CDR1 LNHDA and CDR2 SQIVND (reference sequence). With 6 bases removed from V and 0 bases from J, the gap between germline ends came to 11 bases. This CDR3 has 14 residues.